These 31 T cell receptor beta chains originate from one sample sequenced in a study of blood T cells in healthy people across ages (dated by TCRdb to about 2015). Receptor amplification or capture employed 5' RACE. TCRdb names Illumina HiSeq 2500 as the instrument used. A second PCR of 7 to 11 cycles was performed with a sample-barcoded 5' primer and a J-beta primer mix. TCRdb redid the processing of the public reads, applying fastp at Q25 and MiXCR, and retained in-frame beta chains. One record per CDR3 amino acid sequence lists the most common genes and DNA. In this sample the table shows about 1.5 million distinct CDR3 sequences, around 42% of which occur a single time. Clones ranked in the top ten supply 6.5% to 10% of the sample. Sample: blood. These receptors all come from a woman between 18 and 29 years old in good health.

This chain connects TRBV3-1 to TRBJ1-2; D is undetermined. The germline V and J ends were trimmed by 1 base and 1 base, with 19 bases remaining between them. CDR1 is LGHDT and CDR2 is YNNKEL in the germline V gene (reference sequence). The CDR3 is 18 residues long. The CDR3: CASSQVIGSSYDNYGYTF. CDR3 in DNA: TGTGCCAGCAGCCAAGTCATCGGCTCCTCCTATGATAACTATGGCTACACCTTC.

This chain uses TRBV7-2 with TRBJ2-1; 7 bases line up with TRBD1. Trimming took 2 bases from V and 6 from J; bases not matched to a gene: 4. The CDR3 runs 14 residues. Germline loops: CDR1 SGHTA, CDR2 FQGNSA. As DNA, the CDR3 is TGTGCCAGCAGCTTAAGGGGGCTGGGCAATGAGCAGTTCTTC. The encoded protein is CASSLRGLGNEQFF.

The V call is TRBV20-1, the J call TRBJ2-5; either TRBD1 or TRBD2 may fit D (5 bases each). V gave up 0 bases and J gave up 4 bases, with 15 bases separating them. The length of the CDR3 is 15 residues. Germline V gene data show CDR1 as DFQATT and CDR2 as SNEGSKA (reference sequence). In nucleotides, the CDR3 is TGCAGTGCTAGAGATCCCGGGACCCAGGGAGAGACCCAGTACTTC. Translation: CSARDPGTQGETQYF.

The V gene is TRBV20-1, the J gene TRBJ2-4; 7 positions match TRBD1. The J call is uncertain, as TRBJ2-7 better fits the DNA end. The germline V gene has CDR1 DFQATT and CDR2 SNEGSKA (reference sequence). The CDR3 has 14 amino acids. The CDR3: CSAVPVAGGYEQYF. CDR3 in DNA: TGCAGTGCCGTCCCCGTGGCAGGGGGCTACGAGCAGTACTTC.

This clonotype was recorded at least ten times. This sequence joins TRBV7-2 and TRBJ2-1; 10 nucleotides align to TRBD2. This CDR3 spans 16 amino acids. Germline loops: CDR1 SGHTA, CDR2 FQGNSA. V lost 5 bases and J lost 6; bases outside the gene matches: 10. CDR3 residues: CASSRFPGLASNEQFF. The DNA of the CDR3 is TGTGCCAGCAGCCGTTTCCCGGGACTAGCGAGCAATGAGCAGTTCTTC.

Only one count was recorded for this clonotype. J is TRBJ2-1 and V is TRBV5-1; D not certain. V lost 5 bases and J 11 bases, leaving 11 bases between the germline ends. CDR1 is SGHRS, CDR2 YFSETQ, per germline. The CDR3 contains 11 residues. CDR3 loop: CASSGSKQQFF. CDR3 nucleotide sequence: TGCGCCAGCAGTGGAAGCAAACAGCAGTTCTTC.

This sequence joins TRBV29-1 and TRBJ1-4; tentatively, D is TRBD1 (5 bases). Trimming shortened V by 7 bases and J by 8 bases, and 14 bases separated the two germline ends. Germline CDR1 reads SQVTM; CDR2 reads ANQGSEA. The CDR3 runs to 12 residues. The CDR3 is CSARDGREKLFF. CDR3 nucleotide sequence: TGCAGCGCCCGGGACGGCCGGGAAAAACTGTTTTTT.

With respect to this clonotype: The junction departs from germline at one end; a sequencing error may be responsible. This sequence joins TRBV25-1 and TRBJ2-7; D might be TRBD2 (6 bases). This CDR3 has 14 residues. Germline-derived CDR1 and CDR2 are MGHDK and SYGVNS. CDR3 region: CVSSEWGSGYEQYF. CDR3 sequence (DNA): TGTGTCAGCAGTGAATGGGGTAGCGGCTACGAGCAGTACTTC.

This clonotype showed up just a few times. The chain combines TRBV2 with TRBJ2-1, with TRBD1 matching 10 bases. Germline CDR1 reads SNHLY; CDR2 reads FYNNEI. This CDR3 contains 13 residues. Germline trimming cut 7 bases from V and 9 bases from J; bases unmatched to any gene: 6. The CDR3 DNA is TGTGCCAGCAAACGACAGGGGGCGATTGAGCAGTTCTTC. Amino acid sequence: CASKRQGAIEQFF.

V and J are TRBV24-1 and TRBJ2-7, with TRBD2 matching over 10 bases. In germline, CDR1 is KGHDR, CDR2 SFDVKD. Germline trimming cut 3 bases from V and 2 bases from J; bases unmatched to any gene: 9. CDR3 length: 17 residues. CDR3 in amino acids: CATSDTGTSETTYEQYF. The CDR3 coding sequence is TGTGCCACCAGTGATACCGGGACTAGCGAAACGACCTACGAGCAGTACTTC.

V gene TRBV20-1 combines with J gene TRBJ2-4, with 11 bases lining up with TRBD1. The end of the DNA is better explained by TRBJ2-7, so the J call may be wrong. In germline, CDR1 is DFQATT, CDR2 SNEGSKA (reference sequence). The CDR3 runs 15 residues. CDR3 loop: CSARSTGTGGYEQYF. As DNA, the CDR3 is TGCAGTGCTAGATCCACGGGGACAGGGGGCTACGAGCAGTACTTC.

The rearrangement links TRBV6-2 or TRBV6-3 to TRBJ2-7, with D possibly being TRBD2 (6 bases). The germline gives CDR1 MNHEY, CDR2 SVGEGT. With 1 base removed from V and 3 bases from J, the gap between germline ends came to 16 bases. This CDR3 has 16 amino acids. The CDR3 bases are TGTGCCAGCAGTTACTTGGCTAGCGAGGGAAGCTACGAGCAGTACTTC. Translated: CASSYLASEGSYEQYF.

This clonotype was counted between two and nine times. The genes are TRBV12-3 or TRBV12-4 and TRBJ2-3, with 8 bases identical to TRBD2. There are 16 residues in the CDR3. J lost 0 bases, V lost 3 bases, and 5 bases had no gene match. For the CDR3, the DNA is TGTGCCAGCAGTTTGCGGGGGGCAGGGAGCACAGATACGCAGTATTTT. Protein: CASSLRGAGSTDTQYF.

The CDR3 nucleotides are TGTGCCAGCAGCTTAGCATCTACTAGCGCACAAGAGACCCTGTACTTC. Amino acids: CASSLASTSAQETLYF. The V gene is TRBV7-2, the J gene TRBJ2-7; the match to TRBD2 covers 7 bases. Germline trimming cut 0 bases from V and 12 bases from J; bases unmatched to any gene: 17. The CDR3 is 16 amino acids. CDR1 and CDR2 from the germline V gene are SGHTA and FQGNSA.

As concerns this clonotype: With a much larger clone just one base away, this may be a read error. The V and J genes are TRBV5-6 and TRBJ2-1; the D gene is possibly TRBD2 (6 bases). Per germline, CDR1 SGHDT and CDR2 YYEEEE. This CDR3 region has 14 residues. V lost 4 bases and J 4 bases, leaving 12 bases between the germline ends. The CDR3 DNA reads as TGTGCCAGCAGCCCCCCGACTAGTTACAATGAGCAGTTCTTC. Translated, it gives CASSPPTSYNEQFF.

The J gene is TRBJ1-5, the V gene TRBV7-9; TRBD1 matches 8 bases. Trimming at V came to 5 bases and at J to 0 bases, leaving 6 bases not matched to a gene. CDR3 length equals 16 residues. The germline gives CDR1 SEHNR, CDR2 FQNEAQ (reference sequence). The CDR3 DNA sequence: TGTGCCAGCAGCATCCCGACAGGGGATAGCAATCAGCCCCAGCATTTT. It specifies CASSIPTGDSNQPQHF.

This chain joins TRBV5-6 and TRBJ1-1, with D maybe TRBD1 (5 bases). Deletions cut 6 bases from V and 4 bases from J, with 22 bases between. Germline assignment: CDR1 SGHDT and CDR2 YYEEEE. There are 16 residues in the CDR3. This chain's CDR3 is CASTGGGLMGGTEAFF. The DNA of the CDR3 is TGTGCCAGCACCGGTGGGGGACTGATGGGAGGCACTGAAGCTTTCTTT.

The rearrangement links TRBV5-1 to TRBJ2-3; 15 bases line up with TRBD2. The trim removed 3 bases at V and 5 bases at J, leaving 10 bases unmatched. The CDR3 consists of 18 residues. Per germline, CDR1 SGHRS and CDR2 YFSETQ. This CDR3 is CASSSAGTSGGRGDTQYF. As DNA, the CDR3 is TGCGCCAGCAGCTCGGCCGGGACTAGCGGGGGGAGAGGAGATACGCAGTATTTT.

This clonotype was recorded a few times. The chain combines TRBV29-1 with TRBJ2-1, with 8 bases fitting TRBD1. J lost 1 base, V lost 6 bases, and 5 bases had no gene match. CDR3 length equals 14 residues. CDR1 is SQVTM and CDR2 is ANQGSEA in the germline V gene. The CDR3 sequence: CSVEDRESYNEQFF. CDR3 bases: TGCAGCGTCGAGGACAGGGAATCCTACAATGAGCAGTTCTTC.

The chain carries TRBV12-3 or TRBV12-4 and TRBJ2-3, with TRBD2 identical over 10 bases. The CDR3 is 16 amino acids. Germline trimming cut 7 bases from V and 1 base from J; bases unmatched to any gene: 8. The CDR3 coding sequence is TGTGCCAGCACCTCGAGGCTAGCGGGGGGCACAGATACGCAGTATTTT. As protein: CASTSRLAGGTDTQYF.

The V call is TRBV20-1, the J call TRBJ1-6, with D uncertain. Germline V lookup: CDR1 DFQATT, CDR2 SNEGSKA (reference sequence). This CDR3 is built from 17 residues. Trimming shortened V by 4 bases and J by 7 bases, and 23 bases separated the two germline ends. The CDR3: CSATDMLGQTENSPLHF. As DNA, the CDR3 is TGCAGTGCTACCGATATGCTGGGTCAAACTGAGAATTCACCCCTCCACTTT.

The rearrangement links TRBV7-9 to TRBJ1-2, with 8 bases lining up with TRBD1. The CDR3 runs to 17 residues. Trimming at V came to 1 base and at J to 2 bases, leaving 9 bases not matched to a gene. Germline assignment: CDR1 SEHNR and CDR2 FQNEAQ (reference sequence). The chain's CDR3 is CASSLGGGQGENYGYTF. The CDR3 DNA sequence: TGTGCCAGCAGCTTAGGAGGAGGACAGGGAGAGAACTATGGCTACACCTTC. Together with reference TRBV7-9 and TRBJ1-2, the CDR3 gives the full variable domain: DTGVSQNPRHKITKRGQNVTFRCDPISEHNRLYWYRQTLGQGPEFLTYFQNEAQLEKSRLLSDRFSAERPKGSFSTLEIQRTEQGDSAMYLCASSLGGGQGENYGYTFGSGTRLTVV.

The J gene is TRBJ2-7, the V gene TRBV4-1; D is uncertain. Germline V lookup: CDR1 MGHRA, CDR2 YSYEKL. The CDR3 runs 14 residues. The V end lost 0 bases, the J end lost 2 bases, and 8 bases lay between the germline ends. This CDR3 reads CASSQDWITYEQYF. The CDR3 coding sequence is TGCGCCAGCAGCCAAGATTGGATTACCTACGAGCAGTACTTC.

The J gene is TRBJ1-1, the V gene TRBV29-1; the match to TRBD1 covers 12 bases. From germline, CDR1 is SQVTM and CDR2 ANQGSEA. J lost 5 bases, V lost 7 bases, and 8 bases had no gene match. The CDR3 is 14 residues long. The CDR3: CSGGTGGEVTEAFF. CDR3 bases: TGCAGCGGGGGGACAGGGGGCGAGGTTACTGAAGCTTTCTTT.

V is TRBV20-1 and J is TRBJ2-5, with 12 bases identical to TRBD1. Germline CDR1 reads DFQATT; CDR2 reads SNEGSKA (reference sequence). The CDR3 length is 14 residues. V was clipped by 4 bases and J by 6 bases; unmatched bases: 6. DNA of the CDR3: TGCAGTGCTAAGGGGACAGGGGGCGCGCAGACCCAGTACTTC. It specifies CSAKGTGGAQTQYF.

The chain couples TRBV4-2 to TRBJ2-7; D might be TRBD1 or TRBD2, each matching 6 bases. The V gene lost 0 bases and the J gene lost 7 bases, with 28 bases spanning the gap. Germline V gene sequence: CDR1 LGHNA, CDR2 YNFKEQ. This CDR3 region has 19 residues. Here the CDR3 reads CASSQDGGAGSPLNNEQYF. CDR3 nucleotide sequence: TGTGCCAGCAGCCAAGATGGGGGCGCGGGGTCTCCATTAAACAATGAGCAGTACTTC.

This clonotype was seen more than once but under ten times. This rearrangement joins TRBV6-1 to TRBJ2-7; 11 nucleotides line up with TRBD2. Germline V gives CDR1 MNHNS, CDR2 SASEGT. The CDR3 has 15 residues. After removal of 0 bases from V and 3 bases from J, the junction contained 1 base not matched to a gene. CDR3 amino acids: CASSEALAGDYEQYF. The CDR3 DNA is TGTGCCAGCAGTGAAGCACTAGCGGGGGACTACGAGCAGTACTTC.

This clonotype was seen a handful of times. The CDR3: CASSHSLGDSNQPQHF. The CDR3 DNA sequence: TGCGCCAGCAGTCACTCTCTCGGGGATAGCAATCAGCCCCAGCATTTT. This sequence joins TRBV10-2 and TRBJ1-5; D uncertain. Per the germline V gene, CDR1 is WSHSY and CDR2 is SAAADI. The V end was cut by 5 bases, the J end by 0 bases, with 14 bases between. This CDR3 region has 16 residues.

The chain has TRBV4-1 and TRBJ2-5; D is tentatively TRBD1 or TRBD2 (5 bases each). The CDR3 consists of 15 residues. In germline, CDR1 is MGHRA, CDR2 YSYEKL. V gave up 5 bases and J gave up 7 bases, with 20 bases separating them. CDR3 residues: CASSAGLGVLGTQYF. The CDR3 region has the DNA TGCGCCAGCAGCGCCGGACTGGGGGTCTTAGGGACCCAGTACTTC.

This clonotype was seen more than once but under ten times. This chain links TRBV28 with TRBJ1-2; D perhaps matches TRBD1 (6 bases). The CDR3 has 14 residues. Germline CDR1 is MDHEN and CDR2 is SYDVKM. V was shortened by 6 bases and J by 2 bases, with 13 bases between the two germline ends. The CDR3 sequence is CASRGAVPNYGYTF. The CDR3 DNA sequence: TGTGCCAGCAGGGGGGCAGTTCCGAACTATGGCTACACCTTC.

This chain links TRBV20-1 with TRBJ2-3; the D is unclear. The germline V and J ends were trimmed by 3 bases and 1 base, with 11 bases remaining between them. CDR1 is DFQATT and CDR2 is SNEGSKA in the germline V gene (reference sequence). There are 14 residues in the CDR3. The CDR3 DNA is TGCAGTGCTAGTAAGGGTTCAGGCACAGATACGCAGTATTTT. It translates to CSASKGSGTDTQYF.